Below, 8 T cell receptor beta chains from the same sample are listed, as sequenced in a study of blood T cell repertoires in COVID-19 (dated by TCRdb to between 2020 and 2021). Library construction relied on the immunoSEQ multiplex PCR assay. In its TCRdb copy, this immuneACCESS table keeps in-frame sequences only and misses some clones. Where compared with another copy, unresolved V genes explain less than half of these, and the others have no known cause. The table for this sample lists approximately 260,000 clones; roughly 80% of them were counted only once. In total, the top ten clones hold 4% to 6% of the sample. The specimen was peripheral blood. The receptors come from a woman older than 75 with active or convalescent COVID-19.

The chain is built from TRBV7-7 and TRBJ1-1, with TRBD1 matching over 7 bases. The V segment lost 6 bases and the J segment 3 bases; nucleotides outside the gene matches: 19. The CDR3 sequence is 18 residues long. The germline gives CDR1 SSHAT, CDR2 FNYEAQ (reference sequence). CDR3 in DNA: TGTGCCAGCAGACCTTGTGTTGGGCACAGGGGCCAACACACTGAAGCTTTCTTT. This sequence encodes CASRPCVGHRGQHTEAFF.

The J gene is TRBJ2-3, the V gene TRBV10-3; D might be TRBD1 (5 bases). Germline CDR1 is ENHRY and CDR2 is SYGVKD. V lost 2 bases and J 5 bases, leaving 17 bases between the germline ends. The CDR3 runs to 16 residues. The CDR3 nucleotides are TGTGCCATCAGTGAGATGAGGACAAATTTTGGAGATACGCAGTATTTT. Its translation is CAISEMRTNFGDTQYF.

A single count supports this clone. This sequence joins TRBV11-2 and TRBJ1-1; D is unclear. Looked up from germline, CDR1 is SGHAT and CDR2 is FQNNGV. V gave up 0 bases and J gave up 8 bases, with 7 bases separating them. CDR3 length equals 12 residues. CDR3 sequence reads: CASSLDGQEAFF. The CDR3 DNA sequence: TGTGCCAGCAGCTTAGATGGGCAGGAAGCTTTCTTT.

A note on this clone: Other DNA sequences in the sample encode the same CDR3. The CDR3 DNA is TGCGCCAGCAGCCCAGGGACTTCTCAAGAGACCCAGTACTTC. Its translation is CASSPGTSQETQYF. This rearrangement joins TRBV5-1 to TRBJ2-5, with a tentative D call TRBD2 (6 bases). The length of the CDR3 is 14 residues. Germline V gene data show CDR1 as SGHRS and CDR2 as YFSETQ. The V end lost 4 bases, the J end lost 2 bases, and 12 bases lay between the germline ends.

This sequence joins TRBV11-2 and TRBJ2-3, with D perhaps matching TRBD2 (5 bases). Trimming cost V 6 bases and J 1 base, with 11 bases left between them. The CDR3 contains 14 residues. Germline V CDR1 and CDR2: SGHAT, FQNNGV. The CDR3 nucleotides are TGTGCCAGCAGTCTAGCAAGCCGCACAGATACGCAGTATTTT. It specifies CASSLASRTDTQYF.

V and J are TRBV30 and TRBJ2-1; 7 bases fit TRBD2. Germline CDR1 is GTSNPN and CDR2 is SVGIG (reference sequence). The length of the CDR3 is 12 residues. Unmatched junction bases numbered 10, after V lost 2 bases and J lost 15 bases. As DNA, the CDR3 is TGTGCCTGGAGTCCCCTGGGACTATATCCGTTCTTC. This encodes CAWSPLGLYPFF.

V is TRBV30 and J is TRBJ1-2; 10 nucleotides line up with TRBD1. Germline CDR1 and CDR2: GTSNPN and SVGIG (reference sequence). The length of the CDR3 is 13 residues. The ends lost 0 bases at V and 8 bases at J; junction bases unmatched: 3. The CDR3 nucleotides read TGTGCCTGGAGTGTAGACAGGGGGCTCGGCTACACCTTC. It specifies CAWSVDRGLGYTF.

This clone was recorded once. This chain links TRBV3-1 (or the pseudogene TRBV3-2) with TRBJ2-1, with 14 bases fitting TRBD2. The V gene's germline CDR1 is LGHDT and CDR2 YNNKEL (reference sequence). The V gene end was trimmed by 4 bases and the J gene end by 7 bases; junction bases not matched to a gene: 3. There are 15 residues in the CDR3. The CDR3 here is CASSPGTSGSNEQFF. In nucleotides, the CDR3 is TGTGCCAGCAGCCCCGGGACTAGCGGGAGTAATGAGCAGTTCTTC.